This T cell receptor beta chain emerged from a study of T cell responses to AZD1222 COVID-19 vaccine. Assay used: immunoSEQ multiplex PCR; TCRdb lists only in-frame clones, some missing. The sample has about 120,000 clones; almost 95% are singletons. As for this clone: Antigen specificity is unknown.

Regarding the study as a whole: No day 14 peak samples; only post-peak repertoires were characterized. Two doses of AZD1222 preceded a rise in Spike-specific TCR breadth and depth.

The receptor was derived from an adult in good health. This material consisted of peripheral blood, taken on day 0 of AZD1222 vaccination.

The CDR3 DNA follows: TGTGCCACCAGCAGAGCTCCCGGACAAGCCTCTGGAAACACCATATATTTT. Residues: CATSRAPGQASGNTIYF. The rearrangement links TRBV15 to TRBJ1-3; tentative D call: TRBD1 (5 bases). Germline loops: CDR1 LNHNV, CDR2 YYDKDF (reference sequence). The CDR3 runs 17 residues. The V gene lost 1 base and the J gene lost 0 bases, with 13 bases spanning the gap. Based on the CDR3 plus reference TRBV15 and TRBJ1-3, the full variable domain is DAMVIQNPRYQVTQFGKPVTLSCSQTLNHNVMYWYQQKSSQAPKLLFHYYDKDFNNEADTPDNFQSRRPNTSFCFLDIRSPGLGDTAMYLCATSRAPGQASGNTIYFGEGSWLTVV.